Listed here are 28 T cell receptor beta chains from one sample, sequenced in a study of T cells after yellow fever vaccination. TCRdb processed the 5' RACE reads anew with MiXCR; each CDR3 protein has one entry. The data contain more than 450,000 distinct CDR3 sequences, less than 25% of them singletons. The material was PBMCs, obtained 20 to 25 days after the first yellow fever vaccination. These TCRs come from a man between 18 and 29 years old who received the YFV17D yellow fever vaccine.

This clonotype was counted only a few times. The J gene is TRBJ2-3, the V gene TRBV7-9; the D gene could be TRBD1 or TRBD2 (5 bases each). This CDR3 is 13 amino acids long. V lost 6 bases and J lost 4, with 11 bases in between. The V gene's germline CDR1 is SEHNR and CDR2 FQNEAQ (reference sequence). CDR3 in amino acids: CASSSGTPDTQYF. The DNA of the CDR3 is TGTGCCAGCAGTTCCGGGACGCCAGATACGCAGTATTTT.

This clonotype has just a few counts. The chain carries TRBV20-1 and TRBJ1-3; D is unclear. The CDR3 totals 14 residues. The V gene's germline CDR1 is DFQATT and CDR2 SNEGSKA (reference sequence). V dropped 6 bases and J dropped 0 bases, with 12 bases sitting between them. The CDR3 nucleotides read TGCAGTGCGCCCGACCCAGCCTCTGGAAACACCATATATTTT. It encodes CSAPDPASGNTIYF.

As regards this clonotype: A much larger clonotype is one base distant, so this may be a read error. This chain joins TRBV7-8 and TRBJ2-3; unclear D gene. This CDR3 has 16 amino acids. V shed 2 bases and J shed 4 bases, with 16 bases lying between them. The germline V gene encodes CDR1 SGHVS and CDR2 FQNEAQ. The chain's CDR3 is CASSLWAEDFSDTQYF. In DNA form, the CDR3 reads TGTGCCAGCAGCTTATGGGCAGAGGATTTCTCAGATACGCAGTATTTT. Full variable domain (remainder filled in from reference TRBV7-8 and TRBJ2-3): GAGVSQSPRYKVAKRGQDVALRCDPISGHVSLFWYQQALGQGPEFLTYFQNEAQLDKSGLPSDRFFAERPEGSVSTLKIQRTQQEDSAVYLCASSLWAEDFSDTQYFGPGTRLTVL.

This clonotype was seen more than once but under ten times. This sequence joins TRBV12-3 or TRBV12-4 and TRBJ1-4, with D possibly matching TRBD1 (5 bases). The CDR3 contains 12 residues. Between the trimmed V and J ends, which lost 11 bases and 5 bases, there was a span of 12 bases. CDR3 residues: CAVRQSNEKLFF. CDR3 coding DNA: TGTGCCGTACGACAGTCAAATGAAAAACTGTTTTTT.

The sample holds a few counts of this clonotype. The V call is TRBV7-2, the J call TRBJ1-3; no clear D. Germline assignment: CDR1 SGHTA and CDR2 FQGNSA. This CDR3 has 15 residues. Trimming shortened V by 5 bases and J by 3 bases, and 14 bases separated the two germline ends. The CDR3 region has the DNA TGTGCCAGCAGCCGGCGGGGTCTAGGTGGAAACACCATATATTTT. This gives the protein CASSRRGLGGNTIYF.

This clonotype has only a few counts. This chain connects TRBV12-3 or TRBV12-4 to TRBJ2-3; 8 bases match TRBD2. The CDR3 consists of 17 residues. Trimming at V came to 5 bases and at J to 0 bases, leaving 10 bases not matched to a gene. CDR3 sequence reads: CASSPPNAGGSTDTQYF. The CDR3 bases are TGTGCCAGCAGTCCCCCTAATGCGGGGGGTAGCACAGATACGCAGTATTTT.

The rearrangement links TRBV5-1 to TRBJ1-1, with no clear D. This CDR3 is built from 13 residues. The germline gives CDR1 SGHRS, CDR2 YFSETQ. Trimming removed 5 bases from V and 2 bases from J, with 10 bases in between. The DNA for the CDR3 is TGCGCCAGCAGTACCCCAGGTAACACTGAAGCTTTCTTT. It specifies CASSTPGNTEAFF.

The chain joins TRBV20-1 to TRBJ1-1, with D perhaps TRBD1 (6 bases). Trimming cost V 0 bases and J 2 bases, with 16 bases left between them. The CDR3 is made up of 16 amino acids. Germline V CDR1 and CDR2: DFQATT, SNEGSKA (reference sequence). CDR3 DNA: TGCAGTGCTAGAGATCTCGTGCAGGGGATTAACACTGAAGCTTTCTTT. Amino acid sequence: CSARDLVQGINTEAFF.

This chain uses TRBV19 with TRBJ2-7, with no clear D. The CDR3 contains 14 residues. Germline CDR1 LNHDA, CDR2 SQIVND (reference sequence). V dropped 3 bases and J dropped 0 bases, with 9 bases sitting between them. CDR3 DNA sequence: TGTGCCAGTAGTATTATTCCAGACTCCTACGAGCAGTACTTC. It specifies CASSIIPDSYEQYF.

This chain links TRBV28 with TRBJ2-7; D might be TRBD1 (5 bases). Germline CDR1 is MDHEN and CDR2 is SYDVKM. The V end was cut by 5 bases, the J end by 2 bases, with 16 bases between. The CDR3 extends over 15 amino acids. CDR3 sequence (DNA): TGTGCCAGCAGTCCCCGCCGCCAGGGAACCTACGAGCAGTACGTC. Translating gives CASSPRRQGTYEQYV.

The chain has TRBV4-2 and TRBJ1-2; the D is unclear. Germline V gives CDR1 LGHNA, CDR2 YNFKEQ. The CDR3 spans 14 residues. V was trimmed by 1 base and J by 8 bases, leaving 14 bases between them. The CDR3 sequence is CASSQVGREGGYTF. The DNA of the CDR3 is TGTGCCAGCAGCCAAGTAGGCCGGGAGGGAGGCTACACCTTC.

The genes are TRBV6-1 and TRBJ1-2; 8 bases agree with TRBD1. This CDR3 spans 14 amino acids. The V segment lost 3 bases and the J segment 4 bases; nucleotides outside the gene matches: 4. CDR1 and CDR2 (germline): MNHNS, SASEGT. DNA of the CDR3: TGTGCCAGCAGTGACCCTGGACAGGGCTATGGCTACACCTTC. This codes for CASSDPGQGYGYTF.

The CDR3 nucleotides read TGTGCCAGCAGCCCGGGACGAGGTTCGGTCATTCAGTACTTC. This translates into CASSPGRGSVIQYF. The rearrangement uses TRBV12-3 or TRBV12-4 and TRBJ2-4, with D possibly called TRBD1 or TRBD2 (5 bases each). Trimming pared 6 bases from V and 9 bases from J, leaving 18 bases between. CDR3 length: 14 residues.

This chain uses TRBV27 with TRBJ1-2; TRBD1 matches at 9 bases. CDR3 length: 15 amino acids. V shed 6 bases and J 8 bases; nucleotides not matched to a gene: 13. Looked up from germline, CDR1 is MNHEY and CDR2 is SMNVEV (reference sequence). The CDR3 DNA is TGTGCCAGCAGACCCTACATACAGGGGGCCGAAGGCTACACCTTC. This codes for CASRPYIQGAEGYTF.

The chain uses TRBV5-1 and TRBJ1-1; no clear D. In germline, CDR1 is SGHRS, CDR2 YFSETQ. V lost 1 base to trimming and J lost 8 bases, with 12 bases between them. The CDR3 spans 13 residues. The CDR3, as DNA: TGCGCCAGCAGCTTGAGTGGGAGATCAGAAGCTTTCTTT. Protein product: CASSLSGRSEAFF.

This clonotype has more than one count but fewer than ten. This sequence joins TRBV19 and TRBJ2-3; 9 bases agree with TRBD2. Trimming removed 7 bases from V and 2 bases from J; junction bases left unmatched: 7. This CDR3 comprises 15 residues. Germline V gene lookup returns CDR1 LNHDA and CDR2 SQIVND (reference sequence). CDR3 nucleotide sequence: TGTGCCAGTACGGATAGCGGGAGATACACAGATACGCAGTATTTT. Amino acids: CASTDSGRYTDTQYF.

This clonotype was detected a few times. The chain carries TRBV6-5 and TRBJ2-5, with 11 bases that match TRBD2. J gave up 5 bases and V 0 bases, and 8 bases lay outside the gene matches. This CDR3 has 17 amino acids. The V gene's germline CDR1 is MNHEY and CDR2 SVGAGI. CDR3 nucleotide sequence: TGTGCCAGCAGTTACTCGATAATAGCGGGGGGGCCGGAGACCCAGTACTTC. Amino acid sequence: CASSYSIIAGGPETQYF.

This clonotype was picked up a small number of times. This sequence joins TRBV7-9 and TRBJ2-3; tentatively, D is TRBD2 (6 bases). The V gene's germline CDR1 is SEHNR and CDR2 FQNEAQ (reference sequence). The CDR3 contains 14 residues. Deletions cut 6 bases from V and 1 base from J, with 11 bases between. The CDR3 loop is CASRTEGRTDTQYF. The CDR3 nucleotides are TGTGCCAGCAGGACGGAGGGTCGCACAGATACGCAGTATTTT.

This clonotype was found a few times. This chain connects TRBV4-3 to TRBJ2-5; either TRBD1 or TRBD2 may fit D (5 bases each). This CDR3 has 17 residues. Germline CDR1 and CDR2: LGHNA and YSLEER. V lost 0 bases to trimming and J lost 5 bases, with 19 bases between them. CDR3 sequence reads: CASSQDRLSGKRETQYF. CDR3 DNA: TGCGCCAGCAGCCAAGATCGGCTTTCAGGGAAGCGGGAGACCCAGTACTTC.

This clonotype was detected a few times. The chain links TRBV4-2 to TRBJ2-1; the match to TRBD1 covers 7 bases. The CDR3 loop spans 15 amino acids. With 3 bases clipped from V and 6 bases from J, the junction kept 8 bases outside the gene matches. Germline values: CDR1 LGHNA, CDR2 YNFKEQ. CDR3 sequence (DNA): TGTGCCAGCAGCCAGTTATGGGCAGGGGGCAATGAGCAGTTCTTC. It is translated as CASSQLWAGGNEQFF.

The chain has TRBV30 and TRBJ1-1; D gene unclear. This CDR3 region has 13 residues. In germline, CDR1 is GTSNPN, CDR2 SVGIG (reference sequence). Trimming left V 2 bases short and J 0 bases short, with 7 bases between. The CDR3 here is CAWSLGLNTEAFF. In DNA form, the CDR3 reads TGTGCCTGGAGTCTAGGGTTGAACACTGAAGCTTTCTTT.

This clonotype turned up a few times. The chain is built from TRBV5-1 and TRBJ2-7; D unclear. The CDR3 is 15 residues long. V lost 8 bases and J lost 4, with 22 bases in between. From germline, CDR1 is SGHRS and CDR2 YFSETQ. CDR3 sequence: CARFSIVLFFYEQYV. The CDR3 nucleotides read TGCGCCAGGTTCTCCATAGTATTATTTTTTTACGAGCAGTACGTC.

The rearrangement uses TRBV6-1 and TRBJ1-5; D is possibly TRBD1 (5 bases). The CDR3 is made up of 14 amino acids. V was pared by 7 bases and J by 7 bases, with 17 bases between. Germline loops: CDR1 MNHNS, CDR2 SASEGT. The CDR3 here is CASTLGGDTQPQHF. The CDR3 DNA is TGTGCCAGCACTCTAGGAGGGGATACACAGCCCCAGCATTTT.

The table lists this clonotype with a few counts. The V gene is TRBV11-2, the J gene TRBJ1-1; D might be TRBD1 (6 bases). The CDR3 runs to 16 residues. Germline V CDR1 and CDR2: SGHAT, FQNNGV. The V end lost 0 bases, the J end lost 2 bases, and 13 bases lay between the germline ends. In nucleotides, the CDR3 is TGTGCCAGCAGCTTAGATGCGGCAGGGGTTAACACTGAAGCTTTCTTT. Its protein is CASSLDAAGVNTEAFF.

This clonotype was seen a few times. This chain links TRBV27 with TRBJ2-7; 9 nucleotides line up with TRBD1. The length of the CDR3 is 18 residues. V was clipped by 3 bases and J by 3 bases; unmatched bases: 15. Germline CDR1 reads MNHEY; CDR2 reads SMNVEV (reference sequence). CDR3 nucleotide sequence: TGTGCCAGCAGTTTCTCCGGGACAGGGTCGACGAGGAACTACGAGCAGTACTTC. Its protein product is CASSFSGTGSTRNYEQYF.

CDR3 in DNA: TGTGCCAGCAGCTCCCTCGCAGGACTACATTACGAGCAGTACTTC. It codes for CASSSLAGLHYEQYF. The rearrangement links TRBV13 to TRBJ2-7, with a possible D match to TRBD2 (6 bases). This CDR3 is 15 amino acids long. V lost 4 bases and J 4 bases, leaving 17 bases between the germline ends. Germline CDR1 and CDR2: PRHDT and FYEKMQ (reference sequence).

The chain employs TRBV4-2 and TRBJ2-2; 8 nucleotides match TRBD2. Germline trimming cut 0 bases from V and 3 bases from J; bases unmatched to any gene: 3. Germline V gene data show CDR1 as LGHNA and CDR2 as YNFKEQ. The length of the CDR3 is 16 residues. The CDR3 DNA is TGTGCCAGCAGCCAAGAGACTAGCGCCTACACCGGGGAGCTGTTTTTT. Its protein product is CASSQETSAYTGELFF.

The genes are TRBV6-5 and TRBJ1-6; D remains ambiguous. V gave up 2 bases and J gave up 10 bases, with 12 bases separating them. The CDR3 loop spans 14 amino acids. Germline values: CDR1 MNHEY, CDR2 SVGAGI. In nucleotides, the CDR3 is TGTGCCAGCAGTTACACGGACTACGACTCACCCCTCCACTTT. Residues: CASSYTDYDSPLHF.